This T cell receptor beta chain was identified during a study of T cell repertoires in cytomegalovirus infection. The wider study: Both a matching HLA type and CMV infection were indicated by public TCR beta signatures.

Each CDR3 protein is one row after TCRdb ran MiXCR on the reads. The repertoire includes roughly 760,000 distinct CDR3 sequences, 35% to 45% of them detected once, and around 3% sits in the top ten. In regard to this clonotype: No antigen is known for it.

Points from the study as a whole: The study identified carriers of CMV plus the relevant HLA from cumulative public TCR beta family frequency. HLA-C-restricted CMV clonotypes gave the most frequent clonotype in two of eight donors.

The V end was cut by 5 bases, the J end by 5 bases, with 13 bases between. Germline V gene lookup returns CDR1 MGHRA and CDR2 YSYEKL. The CDR3 length is 14 residues. Sequenced sample: PBMCs. The chain joins TRBV4-1 to TRBJ1-5; D not certain. The TCR was taken from a human donor in good health (CMV status not recorded). Some clones in this sample may be carry-over from other donors' samples. The CDR3 DNA is TGCGCCAGCAGCGGCGTGATGTGCGATCAGCCCCAGCATTTT. Translation: CASSGVMCDQPQHF.